Below, one TCR beta chain is given with its context. The germline gives CDR1 DFQATT, CDR2 SNEGSKA (reference sequence). The CDR3 has 11 amino acids. V was shortened by 5 bases and J by 11 bases, with 12 bases between the two germline ends. The sample is drawn from a study of blood T cell repertoires in COVID-19. Study at large: Whether acute or convalescent, the COVID-19 samples came from the United States, Italy and Spain.

TCRdb's table, derived via immunoSEQ multiplex PCR, lists solely in-frame clones and lacks some. The data contain under 250,000 clones, 70% to 90% of them singletons. This TCR derives from a woman in her forties or fifties with acute COVID-19. Sequencing input: PBMCs or T cells enriched from blood (not recorded which). The V gene is TRBV20-1, the J gene TRBJ1-4; D might be TRBD1 (5 bases). The CDR3: CSAARGDKLFF. The CDR3 DNA is TGCAGTGCTGCCCGGGGGGATAAACTGTTTTTT.